This TCR beta chain was captured by sequencing in a study of CD8 T cells in ankylosing spondylitis. This clonotype occurred a few times. Its antigen is currently unknown. By quantitative 5'-RACE with molecular barcodes, the TCR beta libraries were made. TCRdb reanalysed the 5' RACE reads using MiXCR and keeps one entry per CDR3 protein. The sample includes about 340,000 distinct CDR3 sequences, more than 20% seen only once; the top ten take under 15%. Study results and limitations: Some motif variants had been reported before (in reactive arthritis synovial fluid and blood). Seven to nine highly homologous variants formed a TCR beta motif that appeared characteristic of ankylosing spondylitis blood. Significant enrichment of disease-linked clones was reportedly seen in matched ankylosing spondylitis synovial fluid.

The specimen sequenced was blood, either unsorted or a sorted T cell fraction (not recorded which). The sequence was obtained from a male donor with ankylosing spondylitis or in good health (not recorded which).

CDR3: CASSTFRGSLGYEQYF. The DNA for the CDR3 is TGTGCCAGCAGCACCTTCAGGGGGTCCCTTGGATACGAGCAGTACTTC. This chain uses TRBV13 with TRBJ2-7; 7 bases line up with TRBD1. This CDR3 spans 16 amino acids. V lost 5 bases and J lost 4; bases outside the gene matches: 14. From germline, CDR1 is PRHDT and CDR2 FYEKMQ (reference sequence). The whole variable domain, filled in from reference TRBV13 and TRBJ2-7, reads AAGVIQSPRHLIKEKRETATLKCYPIPRHDTVYWYQQGPGQDPQFLISFYEKMQSDKGSIPDRFSAQQFSDYHSELNMSSLELGDSALYFCASSTFRGSLGYEQYFGPGTRLTVT.